These 31 T cell receptor beta chains were sequenced from one sample in a study of OX40 agonist ivuxolimab in advanced cancers. Using immunoSEQ multiplex PCR, the repertoire was profiled, and TCRdb retains in-frame clones only, with some absent. This sample has tens of thousands of clones; about 81% occur once, and the top ten carry about 0.42%. Here the sequenced sample was CD4+ or CD8+ T cells sorted from blood, taken in a trial of the OX40 agonist ivuxolimab. The receptor source for this set is an adult with an advanced solid tumor such as melanoma, head and neck, liver or kidney cancer.

CDR3 amino acids: CASSLLWQGRGYTF. The CDR3 DNA follows: TGTGCCAGCAGTTTACTGTGGCAGGGACGTGGCTACACCTTC. The chain is built from TRBV28 and TRBJ1-2; possible D gene TRBD1, 5 bases. The V gene's germline CDR1 is MDHEN and CDR2 SYDVKM. The CDR3 consists of 14 residues. Trimming removed 2 bases at V and 7 bases at J, with 14 bases between.

DNA of the CDR3: TGTGCCAGCAGCTTAGCACCGAGGGGTGGCTACACCTTC. As protein: CASSLAPRGGYTF. The chain recombines TRBV7-6 with TRBJ1-2; D may be TRBD1 (5 bases). Trimming took 0 bases from V and 7 from J, leaving 9 bases between them. Per the germline V gene, CDR1 is SGHVS and CDR2 is FNYEAQ. The CDR3 runs 13 residues.

The chain uses TRBV7-9 and TRBJ2-1; D might be TRBD2 (7 bases). Germline CDR1 and CDR2: SEHNR and FQNEAQ (reference sequence). The CDR3 has 12 residues. The V gene lost 5 bases and the J gene lost 12 bases, with 14 bases spanning the gap. The CDR3 DNA sequence: TGTGCCAGCAGCCCCGAGAGGGGGGGGCAGTTCTTC. It encodes CASSPERGGQFF. The full variable domain, in which reference TRBV7-9 and TRBJ2-1 provide the parts outside the CDR3, is DTGVSQNPRHKITKRGQNVTFRCDPISEHNRLYWYRQTLGQGPEFLTYFQNEAQLEKSRLLSDRFSAERPKGSFSTLEIQRTEQGDSAMYLCASSPERGGQFFGPGTRLTVL.

This chain links TRBV6-6 with TRBJ1-5; 7 positions agree with TRBD1. The V and J ends lost 6 bases and 6 bases, in that order; junction bases with no gene match: 5. The CDR3 consists of 13 residues. Germline CDR1 and CDR2: MNHNY and SVGAGI (reference sequence). The CDR3, as DNA: TGTGCCAGCAGCAGACAGGGTTCTCAGCCCCAGCATTTT. Amino acids: CASSRQGSQPQHF.

V is TRBV9 and J is TRBJ1-1, with D possibly TRBD1 on 5 matching bases. Per germline, CDR1 SGDLS and CDR2 YYNGEE. The CDR3 length is 14 residues. The germline V and J ends were trimmed by 4 bases and 4 bases, with 14 bases remaining between them. The CDR3 DNA reads as TGTGCCAGCAGCCCCCGGTGGGGGGTCACTGAAGCTTTCTTT. This sequence encodes CASSPRWGVTEAFF.

The CDR3 reads CASSENPGYGYTF. CDR3 coding DNA: TGTGCCAGCAGTGAAAATCCCGGGTATGGCTACACCTTC. This sequence joins TRBV2 and TRBJ1-2; D is unresolved. V was cut by 2 bases and J by 5 bases, with 9 bases left in between. The CDR3 totals 13 residues. Per germline, CDR1 SNHLY and CDR2 FYNNEI.

The chain employs TRBV7-8 and TRBJ1-1, with D unclear. There are 15 residues in the CDR3. Trimming left V 1 base short and J 3 bases short, with 12 bases between. Germline CDR1 reads SGHVS; CDR2 reads FQNEAQ. In DNA form, the CDR3 reads TGTGCCAGCAGCTTAGTGTCGGGAATTTACACTGAAGCTTTCTTT. Translating it yields CASSLVSGIYTEAFF.

The CDR3: CASSGGSRLYEQYF. As DNA, the CDR3 is TGCGCCAGCAGCGGGGGATCACGGTTATACGAGCAGTACTTC. The chain recombines TRBV5-1 with TRBJ2-7; D may be TRBD1 or TRBD2 (5 bases each). The V end was cut by 4 bases, the J end by 4 bases, with 15 bases between. Germline V gives CDR1 SGHRS, CDR2 YFSETQ. The CDR3 contains 14 residues.

The rearrangement joins TRBV4-1 to TRBJ1-2, with 8 bases fitting TRBD1. With V trimmed by 0 bases and J by 2 bases, 5 bases remained unmatched. The CDR3 runs 16 residues. Germline V gene data show CDR1 as MGHRA and CDR2 as YSYEKL. The CDR3 sequence is CASSQEGQGGNYGYTF. In DNA, the CDR3 is TGCGCCAGCAGCCAAGAAGGACAGGGAGGGAACTATGGCTACACCTTC.

The chain is built from TRBV7-2 and TRBJ2-7; D tentatively fits TRBD1 or TRBD2 (5 bases each). This CDR3 contains 14 residues. The V end was cut by 2 bases, the J end by 7 bases, with 15 bases between. Germline lookup yields CDR1 SGHTA and CDR2 FQGNSA. In DNA form, the CDR3 reads TGTGCCAGCAGCTTAAGGGGTTATAGAGGGGAGCAGTACTTC. It is translated as CASSLRGYRGEQYF. The full variable domain, with the rest looked up from reference TRBV7-2 and TRBJ2-7, is GAGVSQSPSNKVTEKGKDVELRCDPISGHTALYWYRQSLGQGLEFLIYFQGNSAPDKSGLPSDRFSAERTGGSVSTLTIQRTQQEDSAVYLCASSLRGYRGEQYFGPGTRLTVT.

This chain uses TRBV7-9 with TRBJ1-2, with D uncertain. The CDR3 sequence is 15 residues long. The germline gives CDR1 SEHNR, CDR2 FQNEAQ (reference sequence). V lost 4 bases to trimming and J lost 2 bases, with 14 bases between them. In DNA form, the CDR3 reads TGTGCCAGCAGCTGGGGAGGTGAAGGAAACTATGGCTACACCTTC. Its translation is CASSWGGEGNYGYTF.

The rearrangement joins TRBV10-3 to TRBJ2-1, with D perhaps TRBD2 (5 bases). The germline V gene has CDR1 ENHRY and CDR2 SYGVKD. CDR3 size: 14 residues. V lost 0 bases and J lost 8, with 11 bases in between. The CDR3 sequence: CAISESGTSDEQFF. For the CDR3, the DNA is TGTGCCATCAGTGAGTCTGGTACTAGTGATGAGCAGTTCTTC.

The sample holds a few counts of this clone. The gene calls are TRBV18 and TRBJ1-2, with 7 positions matching TRBD1. The CDR3 runs 13 residues. Germline V gene sequence: CDR1 KGHSH, CDR2 LQKENI. V gave up 8 bases and J gave up 0 bases; unmatched junction bases: 3. Written as DNA, the CDR3 is TGTGCCAGCCACAGGGGCTCTAACTATGGCTACACCTTC. As protein: CASHRGSNYGYTF.

This clone was recorded a few times. The V call is TRBV18, the J call TRBJ2-7; D gene unclear. Germline V gene sequence: CDR1 KGHSH, CDR2 LQKENI. CDR3 length equals 14 residues. V lost 1 base and J lost 3, with 10 bases in between. CDR3 protein: CASSPLAVNYEQYV. The CDR3 bases are TGTGCCAGCTCACCACTCGCAGTCAACTACGAGCAGTACGTC.

The gene calls are TRBV2 and TRBJ2-7; D is undetermined. CDR1 is SNHLY and CDR2 is FYNNEI in the germline V gene. V lost 2 bases, J lost 6 bases, and 11 bases lay in between. The CDR3 is made up of 13 amino acids. CDR3 region: CASSERFTGEQYV. As DNA, the CDR3 is TGTGCCAGCAGTGAAAGGTTCACGGGCGAGCAGTACGTC.

The genes are TRBV29-1 and TRBJ1-1, with a possible D match to TRBD1 (6 bases). V was trimmed by 6 bases and J by 5 bases, leaving 13 bases between them. The CDR3 covers 12 residues. Germline lookup yields CDR1 SQVTM and CDR2 ANQGSEA. The CDR3 sequence: CSVRGVGTEAFF. The CDR3 DNA reads TGCAGCGTAAGGGGGGTAGGGACTGAAGCTTTCTTT.

The rearrangement uses TRBV10-3 and TRBJ1-4, with no clear D. Germline-derived CDR1 and CDR2 are ENHRY and SYGVKD. This CDR3 contains 15 residues. The V end was cut by 4 bases, the J end by 9 bases, with 18 bases between. The CDR3: CAISAGTAPDKKLFF. In nucleotides, the CDR3 is TGTGCCATCAGTGCGGGTACCGCCCCAGACAAAAAACTGTTTTTT.

This rearrangement joins TRBV5-4 to TRBJ1-2; 7 positions match TRBD1. After removal of 4 bases from V and 8 bases from J, the junction contained 5 bases not matched to a gene. The CDR3 contains 12 residues. CDR1 and CDR2 (germline): SGHNT, YYREEE (reference sequence). CDR3: CASSGNRGGYTF. The CDR3 DNA reads TGTGCCAGCAGCGGGAACAGGGGAGGCTACACCTTC.

This clone was recorded only once. The CDR3: CASSLGFRGVVGNTIYF. CDR3 DNA: TGTGCCAGCAGCTTAGGATTTAGGGGGGTGGTTGGAAACACCATATATTTT. The rearrangement links TRBV7-8 to TRBJ1-3, with TRBD1 as a possible D gene (6 bases). This CDR3 is 17 amino acids long. Germline values: CDR1 SGHVS, CDR2 FQNEAQ. Trimming shortened V by 1 base and J by 3 bases, and 16 bases separated the two germline ends.

The chain carries TRBV18 and TRBJ1-2; D remains ambiguous. V lost 3 bases and J lost 0, with 11 bases in between. CDR3 size: 15 residues. Germline CDR1 is KGHSH and CDR2 is LQKENI. The CDR3 here is CASSPGLRTNYGYTF. The CDR3 DNA is TGTGCCAGCTCACCCGGACTGAGAACTAACTATGGCTACACCTTC.

The chain has TRBV5-6 and TRBJ2-7, with TRBD1 matching over 8 bases. With V trimmed by 4 bases and J by 1 base, 7 bases remained unmatched. CDR1 and CDR2 (germline): SGHDT, YYEEEE. This CDR3 contains 15 residues. CDR3 sequence (DNA): TGTGCCAGCAGCCCCCGGACAGGGAGATCCTACGAGCAGTACTTC. Residues: CASSPRTGRSYEQYF. Full variable domain (rest looked up from reference TRBV5-6 and TRBJ2-7): DAGVTQSPTHLIKTRGQQVTLRCSPKSGHDTVSWYQQALGQGPQFIFQYYEEEERQRGNFPDRFSGHQFPNYSSELNVNALLLGDSALYLCASSPRTGRSYEQYFGPGTRLTVT.

The CDR3 DNA reads TGTGCCAGCTCACCAGTGGGACTAGCGAAGCAGTTCTTC. This sequence encodes CASSPVGLAKQFF. The chain has TRBV18 and TRBJ2-1; 10 bases map to TRBD2. The V segment lost 2 bases and the J segment 11 bases; nucleotides outside the gene matches: 3. The CDR3 extends over 13 amino acids. The V gene's germline CDR1 is KGHSH and CDR2 LQKENI.

V gene TRBV5-6 combines with J gene TRBJ2-3, with 8 bases fitting TRBD1. The CDR3 is 15 amino acids. CDR1 and CDR2 (germline): SGHDT, YYEEEE. V shed 3 bases and J 0 bases; nucleotides not matched to a gene: 3. This chain's CDR3 is CASSSDRGSTDTQYF. CDR3 DNA: TGTGCCAGCAGCTCTGACAGGGGCAGCACAGATACGCAGTATTTT.

The chain combines TRBV20-1 with TRBJ1-2, with D maybe TRBD1 (5 bases). V dropped 6 bases and J dropped 8 bases, with 13 bases sitting between them. The germline CDR1 and CDR2 sequences are DFQATT and SNEGSKA (reference sequence). CDR3 size: 11 residues. The CDR3 coding sequence is TGCAGTGCCAGGGACGTAACCGGCTACACCTTC. Translating gives CSARDVTGYTF.

The genes are TRBV18 and TRBJ2-3; TRBD2 matches at 7 bases. The V gene's germline CDR1 is KGHSH and CDR2 LQKENI. The CDR3 runs 15 residues. Losses at the gene ends were 6 bases for V and 2 bases for J; bases not matched to a gene: 8. The CDR3 DNA follows: TGTGCCAGCTCCCGTGGGAGGGGCGTCACAGATACGCAGTATTTT. Translation gives CASSRGRGVTDTQYF.

This chain links TRBV19 with TRBJ1-3; tentatively, D is TRBD1 (5 bases). Germline values: CDR1 LNHDA, CDR2 SQIVND (reference sequence). The CDR3 has 17 residues. The V end was cut by 2 bases, the J end by 3 bases, with 17 bases between. The CDR3 nucleotides read TGTGCCAGTAGTATATCGCCCGTGGGGGTTTATGGAAACACCATATATTTT. Translating gives CASSISPVGVYGNTIYF. The entire variable domain, with the rest obtained from reference TRBV19 and TRBJ1-3, is as follows: DGGITQSPKYLFRKEGQNVTLSCEQNLNHDAMYWYRQDPGQGLRLIYYSQIVNDFQKGDIAEGYSVSREKKESFPLTVTSAQKNPTAFYLCASSISPVGVYGNTIYFGEGSWLTVV.

The chain employs TRBV5-1 and TRBJ2-2; 8 nucleotides align to TRBD1. Germline CDR1 and CDR2: SGHRS and YFSETQ. V lost 1 base and J lost 2; bases outside the gene matches: 7. The CDR3 covers 17 residues. CDR3 DNA sequence: TGCGCCAGCAGCTTGCACGGCCAGGGGGCCAACACCGGGGAGCTGTTTTTT. Its translation is CASSLHGQGANTGELFF.

This clone was detected a few times. The chain uses TRBV29-1 and TRBJ1-3; 9 bases fit TRBD1. Per germline, CDR1 SQVTM and CDR2 ANQGSEA. After removal of 7 bases from V and 3 bases from J, the junction contained 4 bases not matched to a gene. The CDR3 has 13 residues. The CDR3 region is CSAGTGIGNTIYF. In DNA form, the CDR3 reads TGCAGCGCCGGGACAGGGATTGGAAACACCATATATTTT.

A few counts support this clone. This chain connects TRBV28 to TRBJ1-5; D uncertain. With 8 bases removed from V and 2 bases from J, the gap between germline ends came to 10 bases. There are 13 residues in the CDR3. The V gene's germline CDR1 is MDHEN and CDR2 SYDVKM. CDR3 sequence: CASEGTGNQPQHF. CDR3 in DNA: TGTGCCAGCGAGGGAACCGGCAATCAGCCCCAGCATTTT.

The CDR3: CASSDRGIGYTF. DNA of the CDR3: TGTGCCAGCAGTGACCGAGGGATTGGCTACACCTTC. V is TRBV6-4 and J is TRBJ1-2, with D uncertain. The length of the CDR3 is 12 residues. V was shortened by 2 bases and J by 7 bases, with 8 bases between the two germline ends. From germline, CDR1 is MRHNA and CDR2 SNTAGT.

The V gene is TRBV19, the J gene TRBJ1-2; tentative D call: TRBD1 (5 bases). Trimming removed 3 bases from V and 2 bases from J, with 10 bases in between. Germline loops: CDR1 LNHDA, CDR2 SQIVND (reference sequence). This CDR3 has 14 residues. The CDR3 coding sequence is TGTGCCAGTAGTATCCCTGGGGCCAACTATGGCTACACCTTC. This gives the protein CASSIPGANYGYTF.